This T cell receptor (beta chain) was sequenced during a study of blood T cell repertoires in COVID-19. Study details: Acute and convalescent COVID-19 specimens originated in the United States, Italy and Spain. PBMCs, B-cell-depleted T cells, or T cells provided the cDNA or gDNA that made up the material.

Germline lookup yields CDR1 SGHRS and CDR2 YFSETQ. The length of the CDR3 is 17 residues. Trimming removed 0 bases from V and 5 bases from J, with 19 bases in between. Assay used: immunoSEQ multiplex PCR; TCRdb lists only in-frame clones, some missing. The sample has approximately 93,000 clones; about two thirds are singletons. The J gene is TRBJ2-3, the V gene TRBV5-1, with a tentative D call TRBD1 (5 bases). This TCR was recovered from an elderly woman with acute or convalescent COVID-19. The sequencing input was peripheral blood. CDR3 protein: CASSLVPGHGQIDTQYF. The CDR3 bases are TGCGCCAGCAGCTTGGTGCCTGGACACGGGCAGATAGATACGCAGTATTTT.